This T cell receptor beta chain was sequenced in a study of cytomegalovirus exposure and HLA in healthy donors. About this clone: Its cognate antigen is unknown.

This CDR3 comprises 14 residues. CDR1 SGDLS and CDR2 YYNGEE come from the germline V gene. J lost 7 bases, V lost 4 bases, and 4 bases had no gene match. Overall study findings and caveats: Among TCR beta chains, those listed as cytomegalovirus-associated numbered more than 150. TCR beta sequences numbering under 20,000 were associated with HLA alleles at 0.05 false discovery rate in a later analysis. When a later analysis compared HLA-associated TCR beta chains with equally common others, the HLA-associated chains turned out to be more clonally expanded and to have lower generation probabilities.

Healthy bone marrow donors supplied every sample. This PCR relied on a set of 60 Vbeta primers and 13 Jbeta primers. Using immunoSEQ multiplex PCR, the repertoire was profiled, and TCRdb retains in-frame clones only, with some absent. Among 100,000 to 150,000 clones listed, about 73% were seen once. V usage is TRBV9 and J usage is TRBJ2-1, with 11 bases identical to TRBD2. The sequenced sample was PBMCs. This clonotype was obtained from a human donor in good health. The CDR3: CASSFGLAGNEQFF. The CDR3 DNA reads as TGTGCCAGCAGCTTTGGACTAGCGGGTAATGAGCAGTTCTTC.